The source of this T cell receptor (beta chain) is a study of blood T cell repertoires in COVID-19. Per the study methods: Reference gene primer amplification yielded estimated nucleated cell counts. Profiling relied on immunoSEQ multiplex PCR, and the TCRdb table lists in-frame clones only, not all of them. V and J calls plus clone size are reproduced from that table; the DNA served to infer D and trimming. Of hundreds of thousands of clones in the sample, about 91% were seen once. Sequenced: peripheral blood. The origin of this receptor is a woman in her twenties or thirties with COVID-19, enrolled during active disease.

CDR3 region: CASSKNRDRGPYGYTF. As DNA, the CDR3 is TGTGCCAGCAGCAAAAATCGGGACAGGGGCCCTTATGGCTACACCTTC. The gene calls are TRBV7-9 and TRBJ1-2; 10 bases are a match to TRBD1. CDR3 size: 16 residues. The germline V gene has CDR1 SEHNR and CDR2 FQNEAQ (reference sequence). V shed 5 bases and J 5 bases; nucleotides not matched to a gene: 11. The full variable domain, with the rest looked up from reference TRBV7-9 and TRBJ1-2, is DTGVSQNPRHKITKRGQNVTFRCDPISEHNRLYWYRQTLGQGPEFLTYFQNEAQLEKSRLLSDRFSAERPKGSFSTLEIQRTEQGDSAMYLCASSKNRDRGPYGYTFGSGTRLTVV.